This TCR beta chain was retrieved from a study of preoperative IRX-2 immunotherapy in early breast cancer. Generated by immunoSEQ multiplex PCR, the TCRdb table keeps only in-frame clones and is missing some. The table lists 30,000 to 45,000 clones, roughly 82% of them singletons. Treatment described: preoperative locoregional IRX-2 cytokine immunotherapy. CDR3 length: 12 residues. Per the germline V gene, CDR1 is LNHDA and CDR2 is SQIVND (reference sequence). V dropped 6 bases and J dropped 9 bases, with 12 bases sitting between them. The V call is TRBV19, the J call TRBJ1-5, with D perhaps TRBD1 (5 bases). The material sequenced was lymph node tissue, taken after IRX-2 immunotherapy. The sequence was collected from a human donor with breast cancer. The CDR3 region is CASRTGVRPQHF. The CDR3, as DNA: TGTGCCAGTAGGACGGGGGTTCGGCCCCAGCATTTT.